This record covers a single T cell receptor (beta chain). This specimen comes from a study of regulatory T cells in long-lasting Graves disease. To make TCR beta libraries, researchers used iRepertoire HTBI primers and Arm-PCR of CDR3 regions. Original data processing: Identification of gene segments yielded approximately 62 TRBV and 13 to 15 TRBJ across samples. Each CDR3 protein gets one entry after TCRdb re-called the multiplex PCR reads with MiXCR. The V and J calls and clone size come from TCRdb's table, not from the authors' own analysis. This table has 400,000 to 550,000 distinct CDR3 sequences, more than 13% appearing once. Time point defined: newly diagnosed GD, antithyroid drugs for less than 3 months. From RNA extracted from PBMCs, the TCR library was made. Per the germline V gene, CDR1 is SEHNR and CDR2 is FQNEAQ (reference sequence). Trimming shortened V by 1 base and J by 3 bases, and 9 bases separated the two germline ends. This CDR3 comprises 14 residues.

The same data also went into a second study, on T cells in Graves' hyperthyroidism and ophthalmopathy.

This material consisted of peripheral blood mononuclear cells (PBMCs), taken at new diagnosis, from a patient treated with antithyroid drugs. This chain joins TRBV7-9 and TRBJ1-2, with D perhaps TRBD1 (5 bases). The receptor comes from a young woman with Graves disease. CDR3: CASSLVTGHYGYTF. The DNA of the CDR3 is TGTGCCAGCAGCTTAGTCACAGGCCACTATGGCTACACCTTC.